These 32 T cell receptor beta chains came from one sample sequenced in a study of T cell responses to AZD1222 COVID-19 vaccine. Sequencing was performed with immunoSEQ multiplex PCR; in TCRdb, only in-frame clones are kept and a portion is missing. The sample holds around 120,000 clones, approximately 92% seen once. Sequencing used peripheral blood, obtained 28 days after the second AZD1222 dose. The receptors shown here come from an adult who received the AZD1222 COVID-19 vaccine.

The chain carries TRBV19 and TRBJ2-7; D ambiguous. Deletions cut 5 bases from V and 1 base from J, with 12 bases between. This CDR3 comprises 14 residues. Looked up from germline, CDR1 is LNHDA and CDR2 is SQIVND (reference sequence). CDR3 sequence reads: CASSVTGKSYEQYF. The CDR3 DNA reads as TGTGCCAGTAGTGTCACGGGCAAGTCCTACGAGCAGTACTTC. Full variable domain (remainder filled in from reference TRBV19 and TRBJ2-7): DGGITQSPKYLFRKEGQNVTLSCEQNLNHDAMYWYRQDPGQGLRLIYYSQIVNDFQKGDIAEGYSVSREKKESFPLTVTSAQKNPTAFYLCASSVTGKSYEQYFGPGTRLTVT.

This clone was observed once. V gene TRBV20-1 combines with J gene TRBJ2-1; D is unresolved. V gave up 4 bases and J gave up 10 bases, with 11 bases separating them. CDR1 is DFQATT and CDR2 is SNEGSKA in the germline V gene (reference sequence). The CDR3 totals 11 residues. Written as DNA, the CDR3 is TGCAGTGCTACTAGTGGTAAGGAGCAGTTCTTC. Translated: CSATSGKEQFF.

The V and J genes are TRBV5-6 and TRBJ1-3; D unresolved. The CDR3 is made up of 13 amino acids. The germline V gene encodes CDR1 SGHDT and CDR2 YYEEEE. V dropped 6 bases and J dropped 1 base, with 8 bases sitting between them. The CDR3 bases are TGTGCCAGCAAAAATGGGTCTGGAAACACCATATATTTT. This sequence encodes CASKNGSGNTIYF.

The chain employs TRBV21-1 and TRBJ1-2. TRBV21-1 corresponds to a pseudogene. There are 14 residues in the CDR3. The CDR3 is CASTGTASGYGYTF. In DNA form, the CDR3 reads TGTGCCAGCACCGGGACCGCTAGTGGCTATGGCTACACCTTC.

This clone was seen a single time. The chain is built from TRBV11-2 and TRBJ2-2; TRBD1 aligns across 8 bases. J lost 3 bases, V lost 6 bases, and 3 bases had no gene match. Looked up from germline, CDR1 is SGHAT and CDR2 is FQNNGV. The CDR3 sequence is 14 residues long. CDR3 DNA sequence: TGTGCCAGCAGAACAGGGGGTGACACCGGGGAGCTGTTTTTT. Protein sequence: CASRTGGDTGELFF. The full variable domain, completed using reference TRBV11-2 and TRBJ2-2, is EAGVAQSPRYKIIEKRQSVAFWCNPISGHATLYWYQQILGQGPKLLIQFQNNGVVDDSQLPKDRFSAERLKGVDSTLKIQPAKLEDSAVYLCASRTGGDTGELFFGEGSRLTVL.

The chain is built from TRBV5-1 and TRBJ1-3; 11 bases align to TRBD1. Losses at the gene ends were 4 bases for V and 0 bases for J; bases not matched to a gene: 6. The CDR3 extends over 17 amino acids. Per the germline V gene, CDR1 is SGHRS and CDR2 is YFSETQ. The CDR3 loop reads CASSAGQGAYSGNTIYF. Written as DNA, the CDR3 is TGCGCCAGCAGCGCTGGACAGGGGGCATACTCTGGAAACACCATATATTTT. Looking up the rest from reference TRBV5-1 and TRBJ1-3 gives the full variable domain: KAGVTQTPRYLIKTRGQQVTLSCSPISGHRSVSWYQQTPGQGLQFLFEYFSETQRNKGNFPGRFSGRQFSNSRSEMNVSTLELGDSALYLCASSAGQGAYSGNTIYFGEGSWLTVV.

In DNA form, the CDR3 reads TGTGCCAGCTCCCAGGACAGGATCCTCTACAATGAGCAGTTCTTC. This codes for CASSQDRILYNEQFF. V usage is TRBV18 and J usage is TRBJ2-1, with 7 bases identical to TRBD1. The CDR3 has 15 amino acids. J was trimmed by 3 bases and V by 6 bases; bases with no gene match: 8. The V gene's germline CDR1 is KGHSH and CDR2 LQKENI.

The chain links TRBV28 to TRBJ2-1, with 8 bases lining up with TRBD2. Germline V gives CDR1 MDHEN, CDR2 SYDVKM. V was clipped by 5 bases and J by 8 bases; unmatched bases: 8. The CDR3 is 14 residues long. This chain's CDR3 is CASSPAGAIDEQFF. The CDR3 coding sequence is TGTGCCAGCAGTCCAGCGGGAGCGATCGATGAGCAGTTCTTC.

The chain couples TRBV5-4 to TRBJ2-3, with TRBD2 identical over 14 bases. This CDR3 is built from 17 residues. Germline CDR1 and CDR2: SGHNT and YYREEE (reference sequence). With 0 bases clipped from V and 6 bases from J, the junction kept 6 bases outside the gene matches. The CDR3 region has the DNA TGTGCCAGCAGCTTGGCGGGACTAGCGGGAGTAACCGATACGCAGTATTTT. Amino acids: CASSLAGLAGVTDTQYF.

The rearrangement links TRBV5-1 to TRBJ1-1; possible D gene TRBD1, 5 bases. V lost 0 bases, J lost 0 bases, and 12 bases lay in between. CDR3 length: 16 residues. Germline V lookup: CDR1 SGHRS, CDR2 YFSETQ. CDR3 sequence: CASSLERGIMNTEAFF. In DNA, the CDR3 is TGCGCCAGCAGCTTGGAGCGGGGCATCATGAACACTGAAGCTTTCTTT.

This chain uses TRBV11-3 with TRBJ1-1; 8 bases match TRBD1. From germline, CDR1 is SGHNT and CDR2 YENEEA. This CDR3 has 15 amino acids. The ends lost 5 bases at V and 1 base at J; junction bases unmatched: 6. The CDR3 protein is CASSPTRGPNTEAFF. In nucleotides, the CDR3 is TGTGCCAGCAGCCCCACCAGGGGGCCGAACACTGAAGCTTTCTTT.

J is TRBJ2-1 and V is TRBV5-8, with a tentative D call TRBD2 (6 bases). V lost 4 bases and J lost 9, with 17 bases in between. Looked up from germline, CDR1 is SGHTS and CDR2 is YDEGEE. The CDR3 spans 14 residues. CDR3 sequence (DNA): TGTGCCAGCAGCCTGGTGACTAGTACGGCTGAGCAGTTCTTC. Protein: CASSLVTSTAEQFF.

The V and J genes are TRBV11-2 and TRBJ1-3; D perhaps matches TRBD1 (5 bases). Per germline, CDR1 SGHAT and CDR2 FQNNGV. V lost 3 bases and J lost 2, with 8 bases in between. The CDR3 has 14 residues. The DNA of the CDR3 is TGTGCCAGCAGCTTGTGGGGGGCTGGAAACACCATATATTTT. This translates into CASSLWGAGNTIYF.

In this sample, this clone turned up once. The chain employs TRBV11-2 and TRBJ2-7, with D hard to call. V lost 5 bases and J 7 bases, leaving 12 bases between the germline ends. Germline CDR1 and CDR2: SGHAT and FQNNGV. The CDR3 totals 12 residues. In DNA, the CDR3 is TGTGCCAGCAGCCTCATTACCAGGGAGCAGTACTTC. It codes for CASSLITREQYF.

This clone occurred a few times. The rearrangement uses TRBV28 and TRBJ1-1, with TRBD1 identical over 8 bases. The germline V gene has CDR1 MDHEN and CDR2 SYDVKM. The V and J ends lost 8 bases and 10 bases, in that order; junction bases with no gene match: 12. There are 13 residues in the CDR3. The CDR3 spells CASVGQVGRRAFF. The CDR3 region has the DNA TGTGCCAGCGTGGGACAGGTGGGAAGGAGAGCTTTCTTT.

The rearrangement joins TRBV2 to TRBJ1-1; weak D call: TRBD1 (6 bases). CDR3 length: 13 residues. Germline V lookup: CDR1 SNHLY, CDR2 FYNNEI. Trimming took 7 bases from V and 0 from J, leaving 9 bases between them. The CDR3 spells CASTRQVNTEAFF. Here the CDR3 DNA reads TGTGCCAGCACCCGACAGGTGAACACTGAAGCTTTCTTT.

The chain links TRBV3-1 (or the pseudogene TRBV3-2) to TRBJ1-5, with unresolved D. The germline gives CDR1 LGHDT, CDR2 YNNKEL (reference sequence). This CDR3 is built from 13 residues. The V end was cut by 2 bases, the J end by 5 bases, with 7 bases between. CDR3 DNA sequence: TGTGCCAGCAGCCAAAACAGCTATCAGCCCCAGCATTTT. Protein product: CASSQNSYQPQHF.

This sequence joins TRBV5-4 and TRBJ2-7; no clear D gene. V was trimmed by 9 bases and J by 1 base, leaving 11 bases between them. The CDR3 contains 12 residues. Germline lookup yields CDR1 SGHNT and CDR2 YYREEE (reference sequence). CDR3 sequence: CAMGQESYEQYF. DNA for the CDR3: TGTGCCATGGGCCAGGAGTCCTACGAGCAGTACTTC.

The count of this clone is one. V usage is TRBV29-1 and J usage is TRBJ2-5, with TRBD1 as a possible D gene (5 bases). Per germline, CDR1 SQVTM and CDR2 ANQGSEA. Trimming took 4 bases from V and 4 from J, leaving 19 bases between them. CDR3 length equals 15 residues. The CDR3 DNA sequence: TGCAGCGTTGTAAGGTCGGACCGTAGGGGAGAGACCCAGTACTTC. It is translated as CSVVRSDRRGETQYF.

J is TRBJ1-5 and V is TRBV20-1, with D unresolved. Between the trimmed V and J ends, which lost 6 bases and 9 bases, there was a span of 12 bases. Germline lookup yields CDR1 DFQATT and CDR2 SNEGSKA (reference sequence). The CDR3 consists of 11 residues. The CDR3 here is CSAQVGMPQHF. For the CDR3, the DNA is TGCAGTGCGCAGGTGGGGATGCCCCAGCATTTT.

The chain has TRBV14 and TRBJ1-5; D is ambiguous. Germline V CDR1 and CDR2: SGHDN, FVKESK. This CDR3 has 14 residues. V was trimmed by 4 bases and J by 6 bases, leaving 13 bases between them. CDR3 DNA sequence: TGTGCCAGCAGCCCAGGAACCATGGGTCAGCCCCAGCATTTT. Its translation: CASSPGTMGQPQHF. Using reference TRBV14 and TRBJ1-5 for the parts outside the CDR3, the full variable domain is EAGVTQFPSHSVIEKGQTVTLRCDPISGHDNLYWYRRVMGKEIKFLLHFVKESKQDESGMPNNRFLAERTGGTYSTLKVQPAELEDSGVYFCASSPGTMGQPQHFGDGTRLSIL.

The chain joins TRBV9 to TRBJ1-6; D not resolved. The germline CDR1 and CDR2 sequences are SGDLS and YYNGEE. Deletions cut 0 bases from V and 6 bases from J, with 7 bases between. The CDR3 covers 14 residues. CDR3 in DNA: TGTGCCAGCAGCGTAGGAGACACTAATTCACCCCTCCACTTT. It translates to CASSVGDTNSPLHF.

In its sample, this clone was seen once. This chain's CDR3 is CASRQGLSFGGYTF. The CDR3, as DNA: TGTGCCAGCAGACAGGGGCTTAGTTTCGGTGGCTACACCTTC. V usage is TRBV6-5 and J usage is TRBJ1-2, with TRBD1 matching 7 bases. V was pared by 6 bases and J by 7 bases, with 11 bases of the junction left unmatched. This CDR3 region has 14 residues. CDR1 and CDR2 from the germline V gene are MNHEY and SVGAGI.

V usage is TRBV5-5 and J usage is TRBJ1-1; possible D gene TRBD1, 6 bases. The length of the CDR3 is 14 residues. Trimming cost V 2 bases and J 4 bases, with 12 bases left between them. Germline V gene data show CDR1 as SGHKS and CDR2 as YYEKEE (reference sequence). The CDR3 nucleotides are TGTGCCAGCAGCTTAGCTACAGGGAGCACTGAAGCTTTCTTT. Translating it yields CASSLATGSTEAFF.

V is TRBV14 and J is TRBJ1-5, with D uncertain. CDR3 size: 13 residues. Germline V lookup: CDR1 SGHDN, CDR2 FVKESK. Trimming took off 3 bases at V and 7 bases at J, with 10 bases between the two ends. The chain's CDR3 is CASSHGPSQPQHF. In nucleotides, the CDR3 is TGTGCCAGCAGCCATGGACCTAGCCAGCCCCAGCATTTT.

The CDR3 nucleotides are TGTGCCAGCAGTTCTTACAGGGAAACTGAAGCTTTCTTT. This encodes CASSSYRETEAFF. The rearrangement uses TRBV27 and TRBJ1-1, with D perhaps TRBD1 (6 bases). Per the germline V gene, CDR1 is MNHEY and CDR2 is SMNVEV (reference sequence). CDR3 length: 13 residues. V was pared by 4 bases and J by 5 bases, with 11 bases between.

CDR3 nucleotides: TGTGCCAGCAGTCGACAGCTGCTGCCAACTGGAAACACCATATATTTT. It is translated as CASSRQLLPTGNTIYF. The rearrangement uses TRBV28 and TRBJ1-3, with D possibly TRBD1 on 5 matching bases. The CDR3 loop spans 16 amino acids. V shed 5 bases and J shed 2 bases, with 16 bases lying between them. In germline, CDR1 is MDHEN, CDR2 SYDVKM.

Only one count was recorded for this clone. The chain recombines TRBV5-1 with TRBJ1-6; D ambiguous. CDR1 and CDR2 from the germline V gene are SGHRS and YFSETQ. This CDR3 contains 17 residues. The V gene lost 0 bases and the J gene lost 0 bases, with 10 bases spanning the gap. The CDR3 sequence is CASSLDGEISYNSPLHF. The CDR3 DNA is TGCGCCAGCAGCTTGGATGGGGAGATCTCCTATAATTCACCCCTCCACTTT.

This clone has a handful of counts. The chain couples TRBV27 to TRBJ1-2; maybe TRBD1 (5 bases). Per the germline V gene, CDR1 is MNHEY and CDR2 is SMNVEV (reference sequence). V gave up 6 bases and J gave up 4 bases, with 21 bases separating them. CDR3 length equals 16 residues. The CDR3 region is CASSPTRDLSLYGYTF. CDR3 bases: TGTGCCAGCAGCCCCACGAGGGACCTAAGCCTCTATGGCTACACCTTC.

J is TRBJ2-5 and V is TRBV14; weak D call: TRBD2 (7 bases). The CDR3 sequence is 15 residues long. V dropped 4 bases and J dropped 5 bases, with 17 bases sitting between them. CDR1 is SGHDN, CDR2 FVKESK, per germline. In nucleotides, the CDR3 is TGTGCCAGCAGCCCCCTACGGGGGGCTGAGGAGACCCAGTACTTC. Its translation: CASSPLRGAEETQYF.

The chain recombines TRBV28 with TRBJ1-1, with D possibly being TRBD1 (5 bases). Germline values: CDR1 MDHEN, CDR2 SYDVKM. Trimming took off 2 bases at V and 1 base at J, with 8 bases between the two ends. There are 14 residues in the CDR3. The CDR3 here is CASSLRGWNTEAFF. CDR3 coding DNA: TGTGCCAGCAGTTTACGGGGGTGGAACACTGAAGCTTTCTTT.

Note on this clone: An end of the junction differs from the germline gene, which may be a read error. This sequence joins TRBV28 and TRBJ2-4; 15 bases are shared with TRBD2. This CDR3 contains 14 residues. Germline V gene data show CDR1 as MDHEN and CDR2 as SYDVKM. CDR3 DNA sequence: TGTGCCAGCAGTCCGGGACTAGCGGGGGGTCCTGACGACTTC. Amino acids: CASSPGLAGGPDDF.